The T cell receptor (beta chain) described here comes from a study of CD8+ T cells in alopecia areata. Study findings and constraints: TCRs were shared less clearly across patients than in mice, possibly for HLA-related reasons.

The V gene lost 3 bases and the J gene lost 5 bases, with 5 bases spanning the gap. This CDR3 has 12 amino acids. The V gene's germline CDR1 is GTSNPN and CDR2 SVGIG (reference sequence). The researchers isolated CD4+ and CD8+ T cells from PBMCs by sorting. RNA was isolated and reverse transcribed to cDNA, the sequencing template. Some clones are missing from TCRdb's copy, which holds only in-frame ones; the method was immunoSEQ multiplex PCR. The sample lists over 150,000 clones; almost 65% were seen once. This clone was counted once. Its antigen is not identified. The receptor's source is a human donor with alopecia areata. This sequence joins TRBV30 and TRBJ1-6; D is unclear. Sequencing used CD4+ T cells sorted from blood, obtained at week 0. The CDR3 here is CAWRNNNSPLHF. The CDR3 DNA reads TGTGCCTGGAGGAACAATAATTCACCCCTCCACTTT.